This TCR beta chain was obtained from a study of T cells in Graves' hyperthyroidism and ophthalmopathy (dated 2019 in TCRdb). About the full investigation: Peripheral blood samples were taken at the time of initial diagnosis, prior to any treatment. Whether ophthalmopathy could be predicted prospectively was tested in an independent validation cohort made up of about 18 hyperthyroidism patients plus 17 patients who later progressed to ophthalmopathy. TCR Vbeta CDR3 sequencing of 120 to 150 peripheral blood samples (roughly 43 ophthalmopathy, 70 to 85 hyperthyroidism and roughly 17 progressor patients) is reported in the paper. For training and testing, the 100 or so patients in the discovery cohort were randomly divided in a 7:3 ratio. A discovery cohort of fewer than 110 patients, 43 with Graves' ophthalmopathy and 57 with stable Graves' hyperthyroidism, was used to find distinguishing TCR V-J signatures. Following sampling, methimazole starting at 30 mg daily was given to hyperthyroidism patients, and high-dose intravenous methylprednisolone was given to ophthalmopathy patients. In about 6 Graves' hyperthyroidism patients, the study also compared T-cell repertoires from thyroid tissue with T-cell repertoires from blood. General findings and caveats noted by the study authors: Most expanded thyroid clonotypes (frequency above 0.001) were also detected in blood, suggesting blood repertoires may reflect thyroid immune responses. In validation, the model predicted progression to ophthalmopathy with 60% to 71% sensitivity and less than 80% specificity, a median of 6.5 months before onset. In cross-validation, a model built on a 13 V-J signature told ophthalmopathy apart from stable hyperthyroidism with approximately 90% sensitivity and about 81% specificity, and in testing the same model reached 80%/75%. Sample size was not statistically predetermined, and blinding of investigators to group allocation was not performed.

In the ophthalmopathy patients, disease was moderately to severely active, with a Clinical Activity Score of 3 or more, a NOSPECS grade of 4 or more, and a duration of less than 3 months. The study excluded patients with uncontrolled infections, other autoimmune diseases, pregnancy or lactation. Diagnoses were established on the basis of clinical symptoms, serum thyroxine and TRAb, thyroid ultrasound, and orbital computed tomography. Ficoll-Paque density gradient centrifugation was used to isolate PBMCs from around 10 ml of fresh peripheral blood. Trizol reagent was used to extract total RNA, and RNA quality was then checked on an Agilent 2100 Bioanalyzer. The TCR beta CDR3 regions were amplified from RNA transcripts. The first round of RT-PCR for the TCR CDR3 was performed with the HTBI primer set and the Qiagen OneStep RT-PCR kit. Libraries were constructed in a second round of multiplex PCR, after which size selection and purification were performed. The libraries were sequenced on an Illumina HiSeq2000 using paired-end 100 bp reads. On the authors' methods: SOAPnuke was used to process the raw data, throwing out any read that contained adapters or uncalled bases, had a mean Phred below 15, or lacked an exact constant-primer or identifier match. High-quality paired reads were merged with COPE v1.2.5, and unique nucleotide sequences were defined as clonotypes. MiTCR v1.1 was used to align the clonotypes against IMGT TRBV, TRBD and TRBJ reference segments. Only V-J combinations with frequency above 0.0001, covering 99% to 99.2% of repertoires, were analysed. The TCS score was defined as the ratio of F50 (clonal expansion) to E x V (chaos), calculated using BLOSUM62-based TCRdist between CDR3 peptides within each V-J. Welch's t-statistics and random forest reduced around 520 V-J features to 13, which were used in a naive Bayes classifier (R e1071). TCRdb handled the public reads itself, with Q25 trimming in fastp and clone calling in MiXCR, and kept productive beta chains. Every distinct CDR3 protein forms one entry, paired with its most common genes and DNA. The V and J calls were not made by the authors but by TCRdb's processing. The sample has around 530,000 distinct CDR3 sequences on record, roughly 18% of them singletons. The top ten clonotypes cover around 17% of the sample.

Cut back by 6 bases and 0 bases, the V and J ends lie 14 bases apart. Counted from cysteine to phenylalanine, this CDR3 has 15 amino acids. The only DNA kept is the CDR3, 45 bases in frame from the first base. Taken from the germline V gene, the CDR1 and CDR2 loops are MDHEN and SYDVKM. Many counts were recorded for this clonotype. The antigen this receptor binds is unknown. It has no much larger one-base neighbor in the sample; base qualities were not kept. Sequencing used blood. The rearranged chain carries TRBV28 and TRBJ1-1; TRBD1 is a weak D gene call, 6 bases matching. This TCR came from a woman aged 18-30 years with Graves' ophthalmopathy. The nucleotide sequence reads as follows: TGTGCCAGCAGCTTACAGGGTCACATGAACACTGAAGCTTTCTTT. This codes for CASSLQGHMNTEAFF.